This TCR beta chain was found in a study of cytomegalovirus exposure and HLA in healthy donors. In its sample, this clone was seen once. In the same sample, other DNA sequences code for this CDR3. PCR employed 60 Vbeta and 13 Jbeta primers. This table comes from immunoSEQ multiplex PCR, and its TCRdb copy is limited to in-frame clones, with some not included. The repertoire holds around 110,000 clones, with around 80% as singletons. This CDR3 is built from 13 residues. J was trimmed by 6 bases and V by 5 bases; bases with no gene match: 6. Per the germline V gene, CDR1 is SGHRS and CDR2 is YFSETQ. The sequence derives from a man aged 25-40 years in good health and CMV-seropositive. The sequencing sample was made of PBMCs. The rearrangement links TRBV5-1 to TRBJ1-1, with TRBD1 matching 8 bases. The CDR3 bases are TGCGCCAGCAGTCCACAGGGGGGTCCTGAAGCTTTCTTT. It is translated as CASSPQGGPEAFF.